A selection of T cell receptor beta chains follows, all from one sample in a study of cytomegalovirus exposure and HLA in healthy donors. Measured with immunoSEQ multiplex PCR; TCRdb has only the in-frame clones, and not every one. The table includes some 150,000 clones, 75% to 85% detected once. The sequenced sample was PBMCs. The origin of the receptors is a man aged 25-45 years in good health and CMV-seronegative. Both conserved end residues are part of each CDR3. The order of the fields is D gene, J gene, V gene, clone size, CDR3 protein, CDR3 DNA. A D gene is named only where the DNA matches it firmly. Only some rows state a clone size, as once, few, many or a class for expanded clones.

-,TRBJ2-7,TRBV1,-,CTSSQPRDRGEQYF,TGCACCAGCAGCCAACCCCGGGACAGGGGCGAGCAGTACTTC
-,TRBJ1-2,TRBV30,-,CAWSELAARRYGYTF,TGTGCCTGGAGTGAACTGGCCGCGCGGAGGTATGGCTACACCTTC
-,TRBJ1-5,TRBV6-1,-,CASSVGGNQHF,TGTGCCAGCAGTGTGGGGGGGAACCAGCATTTT
-,TRBJ2-6,TRBV5-1,-,CASSLEASGANVLTF,TGCGCCAGCAGTCTGGAGGCCTCTGGGGCCAACGTCCTGACTTTC
TRBD2,TRBJ2-1,TRBV14,-,CASSQDSGRSFYNEQFF,TGTGCCAGCAGCCAAGATAGCGGGAGGAGTTTTTACAATGAGCAGTTCTTC
TRBD1,TRBJ2-7,TRBV9,-,CASSIGTEGSYEQYF,TGTGCCAGCAGCATCGGGACAGAGGGCTCCTACGAGCAGTACTTC
-,TRBJ1-3,TRBV28,-,CATGTSGNTIYF,TGTGCCACCGGGACTTCTGGAAACACCATATATTTT
-,TRBJ1-3,TRBV28,-,CASSLAGSYGNTIYF,TGTGCCAGCAGTTTAGCGGGGTCCTATGGAAACACCATATATTTT
-,TRBJ1-2,TRBV7-3,-,CASSHDLGYGYTF,TGTGCCAGCAGCCACGACCTAGGCTATGGCTACACCTTC
-,TRBJ2-7,TRBV7-9,-,CASGSPLEQYF,TGTGCCAGCGGCAGTCCTCTGGAGCAGTACTTC
TRBD1,TRBJ1-1,TRBV7-9,-,CASSAHQGVTEAFF,TGTGCCAGCAGCGCACATCAGGGGGTAACTGAAGCTTTCTTT
-,TRBJ1-1,TRBV9,-,CASSVGAGEGNTEAFF,TGTGCCAGCAGCGTAGGGGCCGGGGAAGGGAACACTGAAGCTTTCTTT
-,TRBJ2-3,TRBV5-1,few,CASSRLPSDVQYF,TGCGCCAGCAGCCGACTACCTAGTGATGTGCAGTATTTT
TRBD1,TRBJ1-2,TRBV5-8,-,CASSYRGANYGYTF,TGTGCCAGCAGTTACAGGGGTGCGAACTATGGCTACACCTTC
-,TRBJ1-1,TRBV27,few,CASSRPPGVNTEAFF,TGTGCCAGCAGTCGCCCACCAGGGGTTAATACTGAAGCTTTCTTT
-,TRBJ2-7,TRBV30,-,CAWRMTGESSYEQYF,TGTGCCTGGAGGATGACGGGGGAGAGCTCCTACGAGCAGTACTTC
TRBD1,TRBJ2-5,TRBV7-9,once,CASSPRGTGEETQYF,TGTGCCAGCAGCCCCCGCGGGACAGGTGAAGAGACCCAGTACTTC
-,TRBJ2-2,TRBV2,-,CASSVGPNTGELFF,TGTGCCAGCAGTGTTGGGCCGAACACCGGGGAGCTGTTTTTT
TRBD1,TRBJ1-6,TRBV7-8,-,CASSSNRDRESPLHF,TGTGCCAGCAGCTCGAACCGGGACAGGGAATCACCCCTCCACTTT
-,TRBJ1-5,TRBV18,-,CASSPLGQPQHF,TGTGCCAGCTCACCATTGGGCCAGCCCCAGCATTTT
-,TRBJ1-4,TRBV7-9,once,CASSPSFATNEKLFF,TGTGCCAGCAGCCCTAGCTTTGCAACTAATGAAAAACTGTTTTTT
-,TRBJ1-5,TRBV27,-,CASSSYRGNQPQHF,TGTGCCAGCAGTTCGTACAGGGGCAATCAGCCCCAGCATTTT
TRBD2,TRBJ2-7,TRBV28,-,CASSGGAPYEQYF,TGTGCCAGCTCGGGGGGGGCCCCCTACGAGCAGTACTTC
-,TRBJ2-2,TRBV5-8,-,CASSLAGGGGELFF,TGTGCCAGCAGCTTGGCCGGAGGAGGCGGGGAGCTGTTTTTT
TRBD1,TRBJ1-2,TRBV6-5,once,CASSTRTGAYSGYTF,TGTGCCAGCAGTACCCGGACAGGGGCGTATAGTGGCTACACCTTC
TRBD1,TRBJ1-2,TRBV19,-,CASRRDRGNYGYTF,TGTGCCAGTAGGCGGGACAGGGGTAACTATGGCTACACCTTC
TRBD1,TRBJ2-1,TRBV5-6,-,CASSPTGTGDNNEQFF,TGTGCCAGCAGCCCCACCGGGACAGGGGACAACAATGAGCAGTTCTTC
-,TRBJ1-5,TRBV28,once,CASSLHSRQHF,TGTGCCAGCAGTCTCCACAGTCGACAGCATTTT
-,TRBJ1-1,TRBV5-1,-,CASSLAIISGRGTEAFF,TGCGCCAGCAGCTTGGCTATTATTTCAGGGCGCGGCACTGAAGCTTTCTTT
TRBD1,TRBJ1-5,TRBV28,-,CASSDTGDQPQHF,TGTGCCAGCAGTGATACAGGGGATCAGCCCCAGCATTTT
-,TRBJ1-6,TRBV15,-,CATSTRSSYNSPLHF,TGTGCCACCAGCACGCGAAGCTCCTATAATTCACCCCTCCACTTT
-,TRBJ1-2,TRBV30,-,CAWSVSGAWNYGYTF,TGTGCCTGGAGTGTGTCAGGGGCATGGAACTATGGCTACACCTTC
TRBD2,TRBJ2-3,TRBV19,-,CASSNGGAEDTQYF,TGTGCCAGTAGTAACGGGGGGGCCGAAGATACGCAGTATTTT
-,TRBJ1-2,TRBV5-1,once,CASSAGTAYYGYTF,TGCGCCAGCAGCGCAGGAACAGCATACTATGGCTACACCTTC
-,TRBJ2-1,TRBV11-2,-,CASSLEVGAEYNEQFF,TGTGCCAGCAGCTTAGAGGTTGGAGCGGAGTACAATGAGCAGTTCTTC
TRBD1,TRBJ1-4,TRBV30,-,CAWSFGTVRNGRLFF,TGTGCCTGGTCCTTTGGGACAGTGAGAAATGGAAGACTGTTTTTT
TRBD1,TRBJ1-1,TRBV19,-,CASSRRQGGNTEAFF,TGTGCCAGTAGTCGTCGACAGGGTGGGAACACTGAAGCTTTCTTT
-,TRBJ1-1,TRBV28,-,CASSTVTEAFF,TGTGCCAGCAGCACAGTCACTGAAGCTTTCTTT
-,TRBJ2-2,TRBV19,once,CASSIVTGMNTGELFF,TGTGCCAGTAGTATAGTCACGGGGATGAACACCGGGGAGCTGTTTTTT
-,TRBJ1-2,TRBV10-3,-,CAISESRLELTGGYTF,TGTGCCATCAGTGAGTCCAGACTCGAGTTAACAGGGGGCTACACCTTC
TRBD2,TRBJ2-2,TRBV2,-,CASRPGLAGGAGELFF,TGTGCCAGCAGGCCGGGACTAGCGGGGGGGGCCGGGGAGCTGTTTTTT